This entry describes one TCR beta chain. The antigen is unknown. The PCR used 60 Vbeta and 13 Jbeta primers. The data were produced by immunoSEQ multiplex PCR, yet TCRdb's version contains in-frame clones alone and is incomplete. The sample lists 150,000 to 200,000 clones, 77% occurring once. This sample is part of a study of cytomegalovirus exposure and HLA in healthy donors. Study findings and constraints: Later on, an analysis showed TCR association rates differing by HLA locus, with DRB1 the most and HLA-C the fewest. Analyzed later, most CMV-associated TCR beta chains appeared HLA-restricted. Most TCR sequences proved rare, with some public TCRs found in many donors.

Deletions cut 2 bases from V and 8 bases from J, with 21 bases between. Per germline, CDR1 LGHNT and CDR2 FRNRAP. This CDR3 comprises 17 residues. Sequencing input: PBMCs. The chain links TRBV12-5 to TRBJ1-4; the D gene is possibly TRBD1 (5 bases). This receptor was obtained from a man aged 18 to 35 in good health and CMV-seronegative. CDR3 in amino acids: CASGLSTLRGLTEKLFF. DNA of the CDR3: TGTGCTAGTGGTTTGAGTACTTTGAGGGGACTGACCGAAAAACTGTTTTTT.